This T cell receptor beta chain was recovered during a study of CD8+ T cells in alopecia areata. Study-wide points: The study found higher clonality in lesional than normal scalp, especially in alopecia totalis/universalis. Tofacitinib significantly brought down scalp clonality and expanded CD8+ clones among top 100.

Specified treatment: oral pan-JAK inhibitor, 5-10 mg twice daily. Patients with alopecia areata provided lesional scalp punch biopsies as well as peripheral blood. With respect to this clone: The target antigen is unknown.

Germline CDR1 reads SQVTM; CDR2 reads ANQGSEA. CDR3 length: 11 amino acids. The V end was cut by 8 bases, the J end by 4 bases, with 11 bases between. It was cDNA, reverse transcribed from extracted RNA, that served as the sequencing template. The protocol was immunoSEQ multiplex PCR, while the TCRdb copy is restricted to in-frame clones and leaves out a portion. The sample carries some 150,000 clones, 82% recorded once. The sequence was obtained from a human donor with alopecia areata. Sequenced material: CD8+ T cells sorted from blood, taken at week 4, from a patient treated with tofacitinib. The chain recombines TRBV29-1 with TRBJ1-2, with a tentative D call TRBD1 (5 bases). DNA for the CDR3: TGCAGCCCCGGACACCGCTATGGCTACACCTTC. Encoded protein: CSPGHRYGYTF. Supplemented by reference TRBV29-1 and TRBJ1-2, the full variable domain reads SAVISQKPSRDICQRGTSLTIQCQVDSQVTMMFWYRQQPGQSLTLIATANQGSEATYESGFVIDKFPISRPNLTFSTLTVSNMSPEDSSIYLCSPGHRYGYTFGSGTRLTVV.